This record concerns one TCR beta chain sequence. This sample was taken from a study of T cell responses to AZD1222 COVID-19 vaccine. TCRdb's copy holds only in-frame clones and misses some; the assay was immunoSEQ multiplex PCR. The sample has about 88,000 clones, approximately 90% seen once. The germline V and J ends were trimmed by 6 bases and 2 bases, with 16 bases remaining between them. CDR1 is LGHNT and CDR2 is FRNRAP in the germline V gene. This CDR3 is built from 15 residues. The clonotype was recovered from an adult who received the AZD1222 COVID-19 vaccine. This chain links TRBV12-5 with TRBJ2-5; tentative D call: TRBD1 (6 bases). The starting material was peripheral blood, obtained 28 days after the second AZD1222 dose. CDR3 amino acids: CASGLGVGAQETQYF. CDR3 nucleotides: TGTGCTAGTGGCCTCGGTGTGGGGGCACAAGAGACCCAGTACTTC.